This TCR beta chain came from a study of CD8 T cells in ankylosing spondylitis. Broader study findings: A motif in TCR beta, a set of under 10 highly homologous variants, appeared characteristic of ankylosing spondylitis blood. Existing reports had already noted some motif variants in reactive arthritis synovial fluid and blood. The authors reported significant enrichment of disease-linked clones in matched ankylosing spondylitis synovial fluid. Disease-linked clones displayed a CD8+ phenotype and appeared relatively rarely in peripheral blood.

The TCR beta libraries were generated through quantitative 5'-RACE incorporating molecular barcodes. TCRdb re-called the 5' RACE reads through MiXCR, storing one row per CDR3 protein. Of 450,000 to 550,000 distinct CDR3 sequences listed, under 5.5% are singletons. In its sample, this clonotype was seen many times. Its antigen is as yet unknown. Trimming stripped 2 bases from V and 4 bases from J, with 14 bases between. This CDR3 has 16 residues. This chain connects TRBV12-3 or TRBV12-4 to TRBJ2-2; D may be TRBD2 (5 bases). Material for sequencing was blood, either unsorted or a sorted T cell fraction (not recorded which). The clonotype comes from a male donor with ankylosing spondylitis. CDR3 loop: CASSLSRGVGTGELFF. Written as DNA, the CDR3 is TGTGCCAGCAGTTTATCCCGGGGTGTCGGCACCGGGGAGCTGTTTTTT.